The present entry profiles one T cell receptor (beta chain) with its context. The junction does not match germline at one end; this may be a read error. This sample was taken from a study of blood T cells in healthy people across ages. This CDR3 has 11 amino acids. The V gene's germline CDR1 is MNHEY and CDR2 SMNVEV (reference sequence). A second about 6 to 11 cycle PCR used barcoded and J-beta primers. MiXCR, applied by TCRdb to the 5' RACE reads, yields one record per CDR3 protein. The repertoire consists of around 1,000,000 distinct CDR3 sequences, with under 30% occurring once and the leading ten covering approximately 0.79%. The data were also submitted as part of a second study, on T cells of mothers and their children.

This receptor was identified in a girl aged 2 to 10 in good health. Sequenced material: blood. The chain uses TRBV27 and TRBJ2-5; perhaps TRBD1 as D (6 bases). The CDR3 loop reads CASSAGDRLFF. CDR3 bases: TGTGCCAGCAGTGCAGGGGATAGGCTGTTCTTC.